Following are 25 T cell receptor beta chains from one sample sequenced in a study of CD8+CD57+ T cells in acquired aplastic anemia (dated by TCRdb to 2016 to 2019). The patients picked for sequencing were ones in whom flow cytometry had shown an expansion of CD8+CD57+ cells. Instrument used: Illumina HiSeq 2000. Profiling of TCR beta VDJ combinations and CDR3 sequences used genomic DNA as the template. Clones were called with MiXCR by TCRdb after fastp trimmed the public reads at Q25, and only in-frame beta chains were retained. Duplicate CDR3 protein sequences are folded into a single record with the most common DNA and genes. Counted in this sample were about 170,000 distinct CDR3 sequences; around half of them appeared once. 1.1% of the sample goes to the ten largest clones. Sequenced material: sorted CD4+, CD8+, or CD8+CD57+ T cells (not recorded which) from PBMCs. These receptors were taken from a human donor with aplastic anemia.

The V gene is TRBV29-1, the J gene TRBJ1-4; D perhaps matches TRBD1 (6 bases). Germline values: CDR1 SQVTM, CDR2 ANQGSEA. Trimming left V 4 bases short and J 7 bases short, with 13 bases between. The CDR3 sequence is 13 residues long. The CDR3: CSVAEGGGEKLFF. The CDR3 nucleotides read TGCAGCGTTGCGGAGGGGGGAGGTGAAAAACTGTTTTTT.

This chain connects TRBV4-2 to TRBJ2-7, with 8 nucleotides matching TRBD1. V lost 5 bases and J lost 4; bases outside the gene matches: 7. Germline values: CDR1 LGHNA, CDR2 YNFKEQ. The CDR3 is made up of 14 amino acids. DNA of the CDR3: TGTGCCAGCAGCTTAGGACAGGGAATGTACGAGCAGTACTTC. Protein product: CASSLGQGMYEQYF.

This clonotype turned up a few times. This chain links TRBV10-3 with TRBJ1-5; TRBD1 might be the D (6 bases). Trimming left V 0 bases short and J 4 bases short, with 7 bases between. This CDR3 is 14 amino acids long. From germline, CDR1 is ENHRY and CDR2 SYGVKD. The CDR3 spells CAISESRGNQPQHF. In DNA, the CDR3 is TGTGCCATCAGTGAGTCGAGGGGGAATCAGCCCCAGCATTTT.

Note on this clonotype: Just one base apart from a much larger clone, this may be a read error. The chain recombines TRBV6-1 with TRBJ2-7; 10 positions match TRBD1. The CDR3 has 12 amino acids. Germline CDR1 MNHNS, CDR2 SASEGT. Germline trimming cut 8 bases from V and 3 bases from J; bases unmatched to any gene: 1. CDR3 in amino acids: CASGQGDYEQYF. In DNA form, the CDR3 reads TGTGCCAGCGGACAGGGGGACTACGAGCAGTACTTC.

The rearrangement links TRBV10-2 to TRBJ2-7; tentatively, D is TRBD1 or TRBD2 (5 bases each). Germline V gene lookup returns CDR1 WSHSY and CDR2 SAAADI. V lost 11 bases to trimming and J lost 7 bases, with 21 bases between them. The CDR3 extends over 13 amino acids. As DNA, the CDR3 is TGCGCCGGCAACCGGGACCAAGGGAGAGAGCAGTACTTC. Its translation is CAGNRDQGREQYF.

The V gene is TRBV13, the J gene TRBJ1-1; no clear D. The germline CDR1 and CDR2 sequences are PRHDT and FYEKMQ (reference sequence). V shed 5 bases and J shed 5 bases, with 15 bases lying between them. The CDR3 spans 14 residues. The CDR3 DNA follows: TGTGCCAGCAGCCCCACTTGGACGAGGACTGAAGCTTTCTTT. This sequence encodes CASSPTWTRTEAFF.

Concerning this clonotype itself: A much larger clone differs by one base, so this may be a read error. CDR3: CASSVGGRDAGELFF. The DNA of the CDR3 is TGTGCCAGCAGCGTAGGGGGCCGGGACGCCGGGGAGCTGTTTTTT. This sequence joins TRBV9 and TRBJ2-2; D could derive from TRBD1 or TRBD2 (5 bases each). Trimming removed 0 bases at V and 6 bases at J, with 12 bases between. Germline V gives CDR1 SGDLS, CDR2 YYNGEE. The CDR3 consists of 15 residues.

The sample holds many counts of this clonotype. In DNA form, the CDR3 reads TGTGCCAGCAGTTTCGTCGCGGGTGAGCAGTTCTTC. It specifies CASSFVAGEQFF. J is TRBJ2-1 and V is TRBV12-3 or TRBV12-4; maybe TRBD2 (5 bases). This CDR3 is built from 12 residues. Deletions cut 3 bases from V and 9 bases from J, with 9 bases between.

The J gene is TRBJ2-1, the V gene TRBV20-1; 9 nucleotides agree with TRBD1. Germline assignment: CDR1 DFQATT and CDR2 SNEGSKA (reference sequence). Trimming cost V 5 bases and J 3 bases; bases outside gene matches: 2. The CDR3 contains 13 residues. CDR3 in amino acids: CSAGQGSYNEQFF. The CDR3 DNA follows: TGCAGTGCTGGACAGGGGAGCTACAATGAGCAGTTCTTC.

In its sample, this clonotype was seen many times. This chain uses TRBV7-2 with TRBJ1-1; TRBD1 matches at 7 bases. Germline CDR1 reads SGHTA; CDR2 reads FQGNSA. The trim removed 5 bases at V and 1 base at J, leaving 4 bases unmatched. The CDR3 contains 14 residues. The DNA of the CDR3 is TGTGCCAGCAGCGAAGGGACAGCGAACACTGAAGCTTTCTTT. It translates to CASSEGTANTEAFF.

The chain employs TRBV2 and TRBJ2-3, with unresolved D. Germline V gives CDR1 SNHLY, CDR2 FYNNEI. Between the trimmed V and J ends, which lost 7 bases and 4 bases, there was a span of 9 bases. The CDR3 consists of 12 residues. The CDR3 loop reads CASKGPADTQYF. DNA of the CDR3: TGTGCCAGCAAAGGGCCCGCAGATACGCAGTATTTT.

The J gene is TRBJ1-5, the V gene TRBV20-1; 10 nucleotides agree with TRBD1. Germline V lookup: CDR1 DFQATT, CDR2 SNEGSKA (reference sequence). The CDR3 covers 14 residues. V was pared by 6 bases and J by 5 bases, with 7 bases of the junction left unmatched. The CDR3 sequence: CSAPGTGVDQPQHF. The CDR3 DNA reads TGCAGTGCACCAGGGACAGGGGTGGATCAGCCCCAGCATTTT.

The table lists this clonotype with many counts. V usage is TRBV20-1 and J usage is TRBJ1-4, with D possibly being TRBD1 (5 bases). Germline CDR1 DFQATT, CDR2 SNEGSKA (reference sequence). The V gene lost 3 bases and the J gene lost 0 bases, with 8 bases spanning the gap. The CDR3 has 14 amino acids. CDR3 nucleotide sequence: TGCAGTGCTAGTAAGGGGACAACTAATGAAAAACTGTTTTTT. Its protein product is CSASKGTTNEKLFF.

This sequence joins TRBV20-1 and TRBJ1-2; 7 positions agree with TRBD1. Looked up from germline, CDR1 is DFQATT and CDR2 is SNEGSKA (reference sequence). The CDR3 is 13 residues long. Losses at the gene ends were 1 base for V and 2 bases for J; bases not matched to a gene: 1. Here the CDR3 reads CSARGDSNYGYTF. CDR3 in DNA: TGCAGTGCTAGAGGGGACAGCAACTATGGCTACACCTTC.

This clonotype was detected ten times or more. The V gene is TRBV4-2, the J gene TRBJ1-5; D call uncertain. The ends were cut back, 7 bases at V and 2 bases at J, with 12 bases in the middle. The CDR3 runs to 14 residues. CDR1 is LGHNA, CDR2 YNFKEQ, per germline. CDR3 in amino acids: CASTTEGGNQPQHF. The CDR3 nucleotides are TGTGCCAGCACCACCGAGGGAGGCAATCAGCCCCAGCATTTT.

This clonotype was recorded many times. V usage is TRBV7-9 and J usage is TRBJ2-7; 10 bases are shared with TRBD1. The length of the CDR3 is 16 residues. With V trimmed by 2 bases and J by 4 bases, 8 bases remained unmatched. Germline CDR1 and CDR2: SEHNR and FQNEAQ (reference sequence). The CDR3 spells CASSLIETGGNYEQYF. In DNA, the CDR3 is TGTGCCAGCAGCTTAATCGAGACAGGGGGCAATTACGAGCAGTACTTC.

This clonotype came up many times. The rearrangement links TRBV10-1 to TRBJ2-2; 13 bases line up with TRBD2. This CDR3 is built from 15 residues. With 4 bases clipped from V and 6 bases from J, the junction kept 2 bases outside the gene matches. Germline V gene sequence: CDR1 WNHNN, CDR2 SYGVQD (reference sequence). The DNA for the CDR3 is TGCGCCAGCAGTGCCGGGACTAGCGGGGCCGGGGAGCTGTTTTTT. Translated, it gives CASSAGTSGAGELFF.

The V gene is TRBV11-1, the J gene TRBJ2-1; D is undetermined. V was cut by 1 base and J by 2 bases, with 12 bases left in between. The CDR3 contains 16 residues. CDR1 and CDR2 from the germline V gene are SGHAT and FQDESV (reference sequence). The CDR3 loop reads CASSLVSAATYNEQFF. CDR3 coding DNA: TGTGCCAGCAGCTTAGTATCGGCAGCCACCTACAATGAGCAGTTCTTC.

This clonotype was found a few times. The rearrangement uses TRBV5-1 and TRBJ2-1; TRBD2 matches 10 bases. The CDR3 runs to 16 residues. Germline V gene data show CDR1 as SGHRS and CDR2 as YFSETQ. V lost 4 bases and J lost 4; bases outside the gene matches: 8. CDR3 nucleotides: TGCGCCAGCAGCCCGGCCCCTAGCGGGGGATACAATGAGCAGTTCTTC. Its translation is CASSPAPSGGYNEQFF.

The rearrangement uses TRBV7-9 and TRBJ1-2, with 8 bases that match TRBD1. Germline CDR1 reads SEHNR; CDR2 reads FQNEAQ (reference sequence). The V and J ends lost 3 bases and 8 bases, in that order; junction bases with no gene match: 5. The CDR3 sequence is 13 residues long. CDR3 sequence: CASSFVQGDGYTF. The CDR3 region has the DNA TGTGCCAGCAGCTTTGTACAGGGGGACGGCTACACCTTC.

Only one count was recorded for this clonotype. The junction departs from the called germline gene at one end, perhaps through a read error. The chain links TRBV27 to TRBJ2-1; 9 bases are a match to TRBD2. Germline CDR1 reads MNHEY; CDR2 reads SMNVEV (reference sequence). The CDR3 consists of 16 residues. The CDR3: CASSRQREVSYNEQLF. In DNA form, the CDR3 reads TGTGCCAGCAGCAGACAGCGGGAGGTGTCCTACAATGAGCAGCTCTTC.

This clonotype has just a few counts. V gene TRBV19 combines with J gene TRBJ2-6; D is unclear. Looked up from germline, CDR1 is LNHDA and CDR2 is SQIVND (reference sequence). V shed 6 bases and J shed 0 bases, with 6 bases lying between them. The CDR3 covers 14 residues. The CDR3 DNA follows: TGTGCCAGTAGCTCAGGCTCTGGGGCCAACGTCCTGACTTTC. The encoded protein is CASSSGSGANVLTF.

Of note for this clonotype: A much larger clone lies a single base off, so this may be a read error. V and J are TRBV3-1 and TRBJ1-2; 8 nucleotides align to TRBD1. From germline, CDR1 is LGHDT and CDR2 YNNKEL (reference sequence). CDR3 size: 11 residues. CDR3 sequence (DNA): TGTGCCAGCATCCAAACAGGGGGACACACCTTC. Translated: CASIQTGGHTF.

This clonotype was seen at least ten times. This chain uses TRBV6-4 with TRBJ1-1; D ambiguous. Trimming took 3 bases from V and 1 from J, leaving 6 bases between them. This CDR3 comprises 13 residues. Germline CDR1 and CDR2: MRHNA and SNTAGT. The CDR3 region has the DNA TGTGCCAGCAGTGAACAGCAGAACACTGAAGCTTTCTTT. It is translated as CASSEQQNTEAFF.

The chain is built from TRBV7-2 and TRBJ2-3, with 9 bases matching TRBD2. V gave up 5 bases and J gave up 1 base; unmatched junction bases: 7. Germline V gene sequence: CDR1 SGHTA, CDR2 FQGNSA. This CDR3 spans 16 amino acids. The CDR3 sequence: CASSQGLAGRTDTQYF. DNA for the CDR3: TGTGCCAGCAGCCAAGGGCTAGCGGGGCGCACAGATACGCAGTATTTT.